Sequencing of this TCR beta chain was carried out in a study of blood T cell repertoires in COVID-19. About the study: COVID-19 samples, acute and convalescent, were from the United States, Italy and Spain.

The CDR3 has 13 residues. The V gene lost 5 bases and the J gene lost 8 bases, with 15 bases spanning the gap. The germline CDR1 and CDR2 sequences are SGHTA and FQGNSA. Per the original methods: Amplifying reference gene primers gave estimates of nucleated cell counts. Sequenced by immunoSEQ multiplex PCR; TCRdb stores in-frame clones only, minus some. V and J calls and clone size follow that table, whereas D and trimming were derived from the DNA. The sample contains about 24,000 clones, approximately 86% of which appear only once. This rearrangement joins TRBV7-2 to TRBJ1-2; D is ambiguous. This clonotype was sampled from a man aged 50-60 years with active COVID-19. The sequenced sample was peripheral blood. CDR3 protein: CASSAGPFRGYTF. CDR3 nucleotide sequence: TGTGCCAGCAGCGCGGGTCCTTTCAGAGGCTACACCTTC.